These T cell receptor beta chains were read from a single sample in a study of OX40 agonist ivuxolimab in advanced cancers. Libraries were prepared by immunoSEQ multiplex PCR; TCRdb keeps only in-frame clonotypes and omits some of them. The sample carries fewer than 30,000 clones, more than 70% recorded once. Source: CD4+ or CD8+ T cells sorted from blood, taken in a trial of the OX40 agonist ivuxolimab. Every receptor here comes from an adult with an advanced solid tumor such as melanoma, head and neck, liver or kidney cancer. Both conserved end residues are part of each CDR3. D genes are given only for firm matches. The size entry is marked missing in some rows and otherwise reads once, few, many or a size class.

>-|-|TRBV9|TRBJ2-1
CASSVATGRHEQFF
TGTGCCAGCAGCGTAGCGACAGGGAGGCATGAGCAGTTCTTC
>-|TRBD2|TRBV13|TRBJ2-7
CASSLGLEAYEQYF
TGTGCCAGCAGCTTGGGACTAGAGGCCTACGAGCAGTACTTC
>-|-|TRBV2|TRBJ2-7
CASSEGPLLSYEQYF
TGTGCCAGCAGTGAAGGACCCCTCCTCTCCTACGAGCAGTACTTC
>-|TRBD2|TRBV10-3|TRBJ2-1
CAIRQTSGSIYEQFF
TGTGCCATCAGACAGACTAGCGGGAGTATTTATGAGCAGTTCTTC
>-|-|TRBV5-8|TRBJ2-1
CASSLGFKSEQFF
TGTGCCAGCAGCCTGGGGTTTAAGAGTGAGCAGTTCTTC
>few|-|TRBV15|TRBJ1-3
CATSRDREPGNTIYF
TGTGCCACCAGCAGAGATCGGGAACCTGGAAACACCATATATTTT
>-|-|TRBV6-1|TRBJ1-2
CASSGGWDGYTF
TGTGCCAGCAGTGGAGGGTGGGATGGCTACACCTTC
>-|TRBD2|TRBV5-1|TRBJ2-1
CASAGVSNSYNEQFF
TGCGCCAGCGCGGGGGTCTCAAACTCCTACAATGAGCAGTTCTTC
>few|TRBD1|TRBV4-1|TRBJ1-2
CASSQGTGVVGYTF
TGCGCCAGCAGCCAGGGGACAGGGGTTGTTGGCTACACCTTC
>-|-|TRBV4-3|TRBJ1-2
CASSQGKGVNYGYTF
TGCGCCAGCAGCCAAGGAAAGGGAGTGAACTATGGCTACACCTTC
>-|-|TRBV27|TRBJ1-1
CASSLAPAYTEAFF
TGTGCCAGCAGTTTGGCACCCGCTTACACTGAAGCTTTCTTT
>-|-|TRBV28|TRBJ2-2
CASRLWRSNTGELFF
TGTGCCAGCAGATTATGGCGGTCGAACACCGGGGAGCTGTTTTTT
>few|-|TRBV5-5|TRBJ2-3
CASSLGDGDTQYF
TGTGCCAGCAGCTTGGGTGACGGAGATACGCAGTATTTT
>-|TRBD2|TRBV4-2|TRBJ2-7
CASSQSGGGSYEQYF
TGTGCCAGCAGCCAAAGCGGGGGGGGGTCCTACGAGCAGTACTTC
>once|-|TRBV10-3|TRBJ1-5
CAISESAGVSNQPQHF
TGTGCCATCAGTGAGTCAGCAGGGGTTAGCAATCAGCCCCAGCATTTT
>-|-|TRBV19|TRBJ2-7
CASSGSDFSYEQYF
TGTGCCAGTAGTGGGTCGGACTTTTCCTACGAGCAGTACTTC
>once|-|TRBV5-5|TRBJ2-7
CASSLDRTWTTYEQYF
TGTGCCAGCAGCTTGGATCGGACATGGACTACCTACGAGCAGTACTTC
>once|TRBD1|TRBV28|TRBJ2-2
CASRIGTGGNTGELFF
TGTGCCAGCAGAATAGGGACAGGGGGAAACACCGGGGAGCTGTTTTTT
>-|-|TRBV7-2|TRBJ1-2
CASSLRVGETGLTGYGYTF
TGTGCCAGCAGCTTAAGAGTAGGGGAGACAGGACTAACCGGGTATGGCTACACCTTC
>-|TRBD2|TRBV7-9|TRBJ2-5
CASRPGTSGWETQYF
TGTGCCAGCAGACCCGGGACTAGCGGCTGGGAGACCCAGTACTTC
>once|-|TRBV7-9|TRBJ2-2
CASSSVGSTGELFF
TGTGCCAGCAGCAGCGTGGGAAGCACCGGGGAGCTGTTTTTT
>-|TRBD2|TRBV7-2|TRBJ2-5
CASSFGLAGTQETQYF
TGTGCCAGCAGCTTCGGGCTAGCGGGAACCCAAGAGACCCAGTACTTC
>few|-|TRBV29-1|TRBJ2-7
CSVGEWYEQYF
TGCAGCGTAGGGGAGTGGTACGAGCAGTACTTC
>once|-|TRBV6-5|TRBJ2-7
CASSAGSGSYEQYF
TGTGCCAGCAGCGCCGGGAGCGGCTCCTACGAGCAGTACTTC
>-|-|TRBV2|TRBJ1-5
CASRRVGGLNQPQHF
TGTGCCAGCAGGCGTGTTGGGGGCCTCAATCAGCCCCAGCATTTT
>-|-|TRBV21-1|TRBJ2-2
CASSKGLAGEGGELFF
TGTGCCAGCAGCAAAGGTCTAGCGGGAGAGGGCGGGGAGCTGTTTTTT
>-|-|TRBV5-1|TRBJ2-2
CASSSGLQGANTGELFF
TGCGCCAGCAGCTCAGGACTCCAGGGTGCGAACACCGGGGAGCTGTTTTTT
>once|-|TRBV9|TRBJ2-3
CASSGDRFGTDTQYF
TGTGCCAGCAGCGGAGACAGGTTTGGCACAGATACGCAGTATTTT
>-|TRBD2|TRBV10-2|TRBJ2-7
CASSDLTSGSRNRNEQYF
TGCGCCAGCAGTGACTTGACTAGCGGGAGTAGGAACCGGAACGAGCAGTACTTC
>-|-|TRBV13|TRBJ2-3
CASSFLRRADTQYF
TGTGCCAGCAGCTTCCTAAGGAGGGCAGATACGCAGTATTTT
>-|-|TRBV6-6|TRBJ2-7
CASQVGNEQYF
TGTGCCAGCCAGGTGGGGAACGAGCAGTACTTC
>-|-|TRBV6-1|TRBJ1-6
CASSEISTGSSNSPLHF
TGTGCCAGCAGTGAAATTTCTACAGGGAGTTCAAATTCACCCCTCCACTTT
>-|-|TRBV5-4|TRBJ1-5
CASSFGQSNQPQHF
TGTGCCAGCAGCTTTGGACAGTCAAATCAGCCCCAGCATTTT
>-|TRBD1|TRBV28|TRBJ1-1
CASSFSRTGGYTEAFF
TGTGCCAGCAGTTTCTCCCGGACAGGGGGATACACTGAAGCTTTCTTT
>-|TRBD2|TRBV7-9|TRBJ2-1
CASTPLKASGRGSYNEQFF
TGTGCCAGCACCCCCTTAAAAGCTAGCGGGAGGGGCTCCTACAATGAGCAGTTCTTC
>-|-|TRBV6-5|TRBJ1-4
CASRTTGPMNEKLFF
TGTGCCAGCAGAACCACCGGACCGATGAATGAAAAACTGTTTTTT
>-|-|TRBV6-1|TRBJ1-5
CASSADTYSNQPQHF
TGTGCCAGCAGCGCCGACACATATAGCAATCAGCCCCAGCATTTT
>once|-|TRBV7-6|TRBJ2-1
CASSLARGDEQFF
TGTGCCAGCAGCTTAGCGAGGGGCGATGAGCAGTTCTTC
>-|TRBD1|TRBV7-8|TRBJ2-7
CASSRTGAAHEQYF
TGTGCCAGCAGCCGGACAGGGGCCGCACACGAGCAGTACTTC
>-|-|TRBV9|TRBJ2-2
CASSVAVRGRDTGELFF
TGTGCCAGCAGCGTAGCTGTAAGGGGCAGAGACACCGGGGAGCTGTTTTTT
>-|TRBD2|TRBV2|TRBJ2-7
CASYGGEEQYF
TGTGCCAGCTACGGGGGGGAGGAGCAGTACTTC
>-|-|TRBV13|TRBJ1-1
CASSIQGRNTEAFF
TGTGCCAGCAGCATTCAGGGGCGGAACACTGAAGCTTTCTTT
>-|-|TRBV6-5|TRBJ2-2
CASTEAVGGELFF
TGTGCCAGCACCGAGGCGGTCGGAGGGGAGCTGTTTTTT
>medium-sized|-|TRBV4-1|TRBJ2-3
CASSQDTSDTQYF
TGCGCCAGCAGCCAAGATACGTCAGATACGCAGTATTTT
>-|TRBD1|TRBV6-5|TRBJ2-1
CASSYGQDNEQFF
TGTGCCAGCAGTTACGGACAGGACAATGAGCAGTTCTTC
>-|TRBD2|TRBV7-9|TRBJ2-1
CASSSVTLAGANNEQFF
TGTGCCAGCAGCTCCGTAACCTTAGCGGGGGCGAACAATGAGCAGTTCTTC
>-|-|TRBV4-1|TRBJ1-1
CASSRSADRNTEAFF
TGCGCCAGCAGCCGATCCGCGGACAGGAACACTGAAGCTTTCTTT